The 32 T cell receptor beta chains given below trace back to one sample, sequenced in a study of T cells of healthy individuals. TCRdb used MiXCR to reprocess the 5' RACE reads, holding one entry per CDR3 protein. The sample lists 60,000 to 80,000 distinct CDR3 sequences, 15% to 20% occurring once. All receptors derive from a human donor in good health.

The DNA for the CDR3 is TGTGCCAGCAGTGAGGATAACAATCAGCCCCAGCATTTT. Translating gives CASSEDNNQPQHF. This chain joins TRBV2 and TRBJ1-5; D ambiguous. V gave up 3 bases and J gave up 3 bases, with 6 bases separating them. CDR3 length equals 13 residues. Per the germline V gene, CDR1 is SNHLY and CDR2 is FYNNEI.

This clonotype was seen repeatedly, ten times or more. This sequence joins TRBV7-2 and TRBJ1-2; D is unresolved. V was pared by 4 bases and J by 2 bases, with 11 bases between. This CDR3 comprises 14 residues. Germline V gene data show CDR1 as SGHTA and CDR2 as FQGNSA. The CDR3 nucleotides read TGTGCCAGCAGCTCCGAAGGGTTGAACTATGGCTACACCTTC. It is translated as CASSSEGLNYGYTF.

A note on this clonotype: One base away lies a much larger clone, so this may be a sequencing read error. The rearrangement joins TRBV7-3 to TRBJ2-2; maybe TRBD2 (6 bases). Germline-derived CDR1 and CDR2 are SGHTA and FQGTGA. This CDR3 is 12 amino acids long. CDR3 sequence: CVSGRYTGELFF. CDR3 bases: TGTGTCAGCGGGCGGTACACCGGGGAGCTGTTTTTT.

This clonotype was seen at least ten times. The V gene is TRBV20-1, the J gene TRBJ2-5; 12 bases map to TRBD2. This CDR3 comprises 17 residues. V was pared by 6 bases and J by 1 base, with 12 bases of the junction left unmatched. Germline V gives CDR1 DFQATT, CDR2 SNEGSKA (reference sequence). CDR3 sequence reads: CSAKLAGGVRAQETQYF. As DNA, the CDR3 is TGCAGTGCCAAACTAGCGGGAGGAGTGAGAGCCCAAGAGACCCAGTACTTC.

This clonotype has at least ten counts. The chain recombines TRBV5-4 with TRBJ1-6, with D unresolved. The CDR3 is made up of 16 amino acids. Germline values: CDR1 SGHNT, CDR2 YYREEE (reference sequence). With 0 bases removed from V and 5 bases from J, the gap between germline ends came to 12 bases. CDR3 nucleotide sequence: TGTGCCAGCAGCTTGGCAATGGGCGTGGATAATTCACCCCTCCACTTT. It codes for CASSLAMGVDNSPLHF.

This sequence joins TRBV2 and TRBJ2-5; D is uncertain. Germline loops: CDR1 SNHLY, CDR2 FYNNEI. The CDR3 sequence is 14 residues long. The ends were cut back, 7 bases at V and 5 bases at J, with 17 bases in the middle. CDR3 in DNA: TGTGCCAGCATTTCGTCCGGGTTGTATGAGACCCAGTACTTC. Its translation is CASISSGLYETQYF.

In this sample, this clonotype turned up a few times. This chain joins TRBV7-6 and TRBJ2-4; no definite D call. CDR3 length equals 14 residues. CDR1 is SGHVS, CDR2 FNYEAQ, per germline. Trimming took off 3 bases at V and 4 bases at J, with 10 bases between the two ends. CDR3 residues: CASSFSRAKNIQYF. CDR3 nucleotides: TGTGCCAGCAGCTTTTCAAGGGCAAAAAACATTCAGTACTTC.

The chain couples TRBV13 to TRBJ2-7; TRBD1 aligns across 9 bases. Germline V CDR1 and CDR2: PRHDT, FYEKMQ (reference sequence). The CDR3 is 15 amino acids. Losses at the gene ends were 5 bases for V and 1 base for J; bases not matched to a gene: 6. This chain's CDR3 is CASSETGQGSYEQYF. The CDR3 DNA follows: TGTGCCAGCAGCGAGACGGGACAGGGTTCCTACGAGCAGTACTTC.

This clonotype was observed at least ten times. The chain employs TRBV10-1 and TRBJ2-7; tentatively, D is TRBD2 (6 bases). Germline CDR1 WNHNN, CDR2 SYGVQD (reference sequence). V lost 11 bases to trimming and J lost 0 bases, with 11 bases between them. The CDR3 contains 12 residues. The CDR3 DNA sequence: TGCGCCGCGGGGCCTAACTCCTACGAGCAGTACTTC. Amino acids: CAAGPNSYEQYF.

A note on this clonotype: One end of the junction varies from germline; a read error may be responsible. The rearrangement joins TRBV2 to TRBJ2-2, with 11 bases identical to TRBD2. The V gene's germline CDR1 is SNHLY and CDR2 FYNNEI. The CDR3 has 16 residues. The CDR3: CASSAPGLAVTEELFF. CDR3 in DNA: TGTGCCAGCAGCGCCCCGGGACTAGCGGTAACCGAGGAGCTGTTTTTT.

The table lists this clonotype with many counts. The chain employs TRBV7-9 and TRBJ1-1; D perhaps matches TRBD1 (5 bases). Germline assignment: CDR1 SEHNR and CDR2 FQNEAQ (reference sequence). The CDR3 is 13 amino acids. V dropped 5 bases and J dropped 11 bases, with 18 bases sitting between them. CDR3 sequence reads: CASSGMGQGTAFF. The CDR3 DNA follows: TGTGCCAGCAGCGGGATGGGGCAGGGAACGGCTTTCTTT.

V usage is TRBV12-3 or TRBV12-4 and J usage is TRBJ2-1; D may be TRBD2 (5 bases). The CDR3 runs 15 residues. V was trimmed by 5 bases and J by 5 bases, leaving 16 bases between them. As DNA, the CDR3 is TGTGCCAGCAGTCCCCGGGGAAACCAAGACAATGAGCAGTTCTTC. This translates into CASSPRGNQDNEQFF.

This clonotype came up many times. The V and J genes are TRBV3-1 and TRBJ2-4; 10 nucleotides line up with TRBD2. The germline gives CDR1 LGHDT, CDR2 YNNKEL (reference sequence). CDR3 length: 14 residues. V lost 2 bases and J lost 7; bases outside the gene matches: 2. DNA for the CDR3: TGTGCCAGCAGCCAACAAGCGGGGGGGAACATTCAGTACTTC. This gives the protein CASSQQAGGNIQYF.

This clonotype was found many times. The chain carries TRBV12-3 or TRBV12-4 and TRBJ2-3; D not certain. The CDR3 has 11 amino acids. With 5 bases removed from V and 7 bases from J, the gap between germline ends came to 7 bases. As DNA, the CDR3 is TGTGCCAGCAGTCCTGGACATACGCAGTATTTT. Protein product: CASSPGHTQYF.

This clonotype was detected ten times or more. This chain links TRBV20-1 with TRBJ1-2, with TRBD1 matching over 9 bases. V was clipped by 6 bases and J by 4 bases; unmatched bases: 9. CDR3 size: 14 residues. Germline CDR1 is DFQATT and CDR2 is SNEGSKA (reference sequence). The CDR3 is CSATQGAYAYGYTF. In DNA form, the CDR3 reads TGCAGTGCCACACAGGGGGCGTACGCCTATGGCTACACCTTC.

The chain employs TRBV7-2 and TRBJ2-5; 8 bases fit TRBD2. CDR1 and CDR2 from the germline V gene are SGHTA and FQGNSA. The V segment lost 5 bases and the J segment 5 bases; nucleotides outside the gene matches: 7. CDR3 length: 14 residues. CDR3 nucleotide sequence: TGTGCCAGCAGCCCAACTAGCGGCGGGGAGACCCAGTACTTC. Its translation is CASSPTSGGETQYF.

This clonotype was picked up a small number of times. The chain joins TRBV28 to TRBJ1-1, with D uncertain. The CDR3 consists of 13 residues. V lost 5 bases and J lost 5, with 12 bases in between. CDR1 is MDHEN, CDR2 SYDVKM, per germline. DNA for the CDR3: TGTGCCAGCAGTCGTGGGCCTGGTACTGAAGCTTTCTTT. It specifies CASSRGPGTEAFF.

The chain carries TRBV12-3 or TRBV12-4 and TRBJ2-1; D gene ambiguous. V was cut by 9 bases and J by 4 bases, with 13 bases left in between. This CDR3 contains 13 residues. The CDR3 coding sequence is TGTGCCAGTCCAGGCCCTAGTTACAATGAGCAGTTCTTC. The encoded protein is CASPGPSYNEQFF.

V is TRBV5-6 and J is TRBJ2-4; weak D call: TRBD2 (5 bases). Germline assignment: CDR1 SGHDT and CDR2 YYEEEE. This CDR3 contains 15 residues. The V gene lost 2 bases and the J gene lost 7 bases, with 16 bases spanning the gap. CDR3 sequence (DNA): TGTGCCAGCAGCTTCTTCGTAACTAGTGGGAACATTCAGTACTTC. This codes for CASSFFVTSGNIQYF. Variable domain in full (rest from reference TRBV5-6 and TRBJ2-4): DAGVTQSPTHLIKTRGQQVTLRCSPKSGHDTVSWYQQALGQGPQFIFQYYEEEERQRGNFPDRFSGHQFPNYSSELNVNALLLGDSALYLCASSFFVTSGNIQYFGAGTRLSVL.

Ten or more counts support this clonotype. One end of the junction varies from germline; a read error may be responsible. The V call is TRBV12-3 or TRBV12-4, the J call TRBJ1-4, with 12 bases aligning to TRBD1. This CDR3 contains 14 residues. DNA for the CDR3: TGTGCCAGCAGGCCCGGGACAGGGGGCTCCTCGACGCGTTTT. Its translation is CASRPGTGGSSTRF.

In its sample, this clonotype was seen a few times. This rearrangement joins TRBV28 to TRBJ1-6; weak D call: TRBD1 (5 bases). Germline V gene data show CDR1 as MDHEN and CDR2 as SYDVKM. The CDR3 runs to 16 residues. Trimming removed 5 bases at V and 0 bases at J, with 11 bases between. CDR3 sequence (DNA): TGTGCCAGCAGTGGGGCAGACTACTCCTATAATTCACCCCTCCACTTT. This gives the protein CASSGADYSYNSPLHF.

This clonotype appeared a few times. CDR3 amino acids: CASSLSQDSGNTIYF. In DNA, the CDR3 is TGTGCCAGCAGCTTATCCCAGGACAGCGGAAACACCATATATTTT. The V call is TRBV11-1, the J call TRBJ1-3, with D perhaps TRBD1 (6 bases). The length of the CDR3 is 15 residues. The germline V gene has CDR1 SGHAT and CDR2 FQDESV (reference sequence). V was shortened by 2 bases and J by 4 bases, with 12 bases between the two germline ends.

On this clonotype: Without the conserved terminal phenylalanine or tryptophan, this CDR3 likely stems from a read error. The chain employs TRBV7-9 and TRBJ2-2; no clear D gene. V was clipped by 1 base and J by 5 bases, with 5 bases between them. Germline CDR1 and CDR2: SEHNR and FQNEAQ (reference sequence). The CDR3 contains 13 residues. This chain's CDR3 is CASSLEKTGELFC. CDR3 sequence (DNA): TGTGCCAGCAGCTTAGAAAAAACCGGGGAGCTGTTTTGT.

V and J are TRBV5-1 and TRBJ1-1; D possibly corresponds to TRBD1 (5 bases). Germline lookup yields CDR1 SGHRS and CDR2 YFSETQ. The CDR3 runs 15 residues. The V gene lost 4 bases and the J gene lost 4 bases, with 17 bases spanning the gap. The CDR3: CASSKGSGRSTEAFF. The CDR3 nucleotides read TGCGCCAGCAGCAAAGGATCGGGGCGGAGCACTGAAGCTTTCTTT. The variable domain in full, with the rest retrieved from reference TRBV5-1 and TRBJ1-1, is KAGVTQTPRYLIKTRGQQVTLSCSPISGHRSVSWYQQTPGQGLQFLFEYFSETQRNKGNFPGRFSGRQFSNSRSEMNVSTLELGDSALYLCASSKGSGRSTEAFFGQGTRLTVV.

This clonotype was counted many times. The chain combines TRBV21-1 with TRBJ2-7; TRBD2, the D gene given by the table, was not confirmed from the DNA. TRBV21-1 is a pseudogene segment. The CDR3 covers 18 residues. The CDR3 sequence: CASSKGRGATSPYYEQYF. In DNA form, the CDR3 reads TGTGCCAGCAGCAAAGGTAGGGGAGCAACCTCTCCTTATTACGAGCAGTACTTC.

The genes are TRBV6-5 and TRBJ1-1; a weak D match, TRBD1 (5 bases). This CDR3 is 15 amino acids long. Germline V gene sequence: CDR1 MNHEY, CDR2 SVGAGI. Trimming pared 0 bases from V and 4 bases from J, leaving 12 bases between. The CDR3 loop is CASSYSGGRGTEAFF. The CDR3 DNA follows: TGTGCCAGCAGTTACTCCGGGGGGAGAGGCACTGAAGCTTTCTTT.

By sample share, this clonotype is medium-sized (0.01 to 0.1%). The V and J genes are TRBV30 and TRBJ2-7, with D unresolved. Germline assignment: CDR1 GTSNPN and CDR2 SVGIG (reference sequence). With 4 bases removed from V and 0 bases from J, the gap between germline ends came to 16 bases. CDR3 size: 15 residues. CDR3 loop: CAWTGLGGNSYEQYF. CDR3 nucleotides: TGTGCCTGGACAGGCTTGGGCGGTAACTCCTACGAGCAGTACTTC.

This clonotype occurred many times. This rearrangement joins TRBV18 to TRBJ1-5; 7 nucleotides agree with TRBD1. The CDR3 is made up of 15 amino acids. The junction had 3 bases not matched to a gene; V was cut back by 4 bases and J by 0 bases. CDR1 KGHSH and CDR2 LQKENI come from the germline V gene. CDR3: CASSQQGNSNQPQHF. CDR3 coding DNA: TGTGCCAGCTCACAACAGGGGAATAGCAATCAGCCCCAGCATTTT.

This clonotype has a handful of counts. The gene calls are TRBV12-3 or TRBV12-4 and TRBJ2-1; D gene uncertain. The CDR3 runs to 12 residues. V lost 3 bases and J 5 bases, leaving 5 bases between the germline ends. This chain's CDR3 is CASSFPHNEQFF. The CDR3 nucleotides are TGTGCCAGCAGTTTCCCCCACAATGAGCAGTTCTTC.

This clonotype was found many times. The chain links TRBV6-2 or TRBV6-3 to TRBJ2-7; 7 positions agree with TRBD2. Unmatched junction bases numbered 4, after V lost 0 bases and J lost 5 bases. The CDR3 contains 14 residues. Germline CDR1 reads MNHEY; CDR2 reads SVGEGT. DNA of the CDR3: TGTGCCAGCAGTTACTCGGGAGGGGCGGACGAGCAGTACTTC. Its translation: CASSYSGGADEQYF.

This clonotype was counted only a few times. The chain carries TRBV24-1 and TRBJ1-6; 7 bases line up with TRBD1. V shed 0 bases and J 10 bases; nucleotides not matched to a gene: 5. CDR1 and CDR2 from the germline V gene are KGHDR and SFDVKD. This CDR3 is 15 amino acids long. The CDR3 DNA reads TGTGCCACCAGTGATTTGCGGCAGGGGGACTCACCCCTCCACTTT. Residues: CATSDLRQGDSPLHF.

This chain links TRBV5-4 with TRBJ2-2; TRBD2 matches 10 bases. V gave up 3 bases and J gave up 0 bases; unmatched junction bases: 8. This CDR3 has 18 residues. The germline V gene encodes CDR1 SGHNT and CDR2 YYREEE (reference sequence). CDR3 amino acids: CASSSRLAGMANTGELFF. CDR3 bases: TGTGCCAGCAGCTCCAGACTAGCGGGCATGGCGAACACCGGGGAGCTGTTTTTT.